The rows below give T cell receptor beta chains drawn from one sample of a study of T cells in localized non-small cell lung cancer. Profiling relied on immunoSEQ multiplex PCR, and the TCRdb table lists in-frame clones only, not all of them. In the table there are 15,000 to 20,000 clones, more than 85% of which are singletons. This material consisted of peripheral blood, taken before any cancer treatment. The receptor source for this set is a male donor aged 60 or over with stage II squamous cell lung carcinoma. Both conserved end residues are part of each CDR3. Fields, in order: CDR3 length, V gene, CDR3 protein.

CDR3 length: 15
V gene: TRBV15
CDR3 protein: CATSRGLTHGEKLFF

CDR3 length: 16
V gene: TRBV7-2
CDR3 protein: CASSLLSLAGADEQFF

CDR3 length: 15
V gene: TRBV6-6
CDR3 protein: CASSYSPGQPWGYTF

CDR3 length: 15
V gene: TRBV7-9
CDR3 protein: CASSFLGRGGYEQYF

CDR3 length: 16
V gene: TRBV9
CDR3 protein: CASSPHHPGQGDGYTF

CDR3 length: 13
V gene: TRBV18
CDR3 protein: CSTVRDVQETQYF

CDR3 length: 10
V gene: TRBV6-5
CDR3 protein: CASRGNEQFF

CDR3 length: 15
V gene: TRBV5-8
CDR3 protein: CASSLEVAKSYEQYF

CDR3 length: 16
V gene: TRBV4-2
CDR3 protein: CASSLAGTSGRDEQFF

CDR3 length: 14
V gene: TRBV6-1
CDR3 protein: CASMLQGNTGELFF

CDR3 length: 18
V gene: TRBV15
CDR3 protein: CATSRPGQAPRFYNEQFF

CDR3 length: 19
V gene: TRBV15
CDR3 protein: CATSREGTSGSGSYNEQFF

CDR3 length: 18
V gene: TRBV7-8
CDR3 protein: CASSRRRWGGFFQETQYF

CDR3 length: 17
V gene: TRBV7-2
CDR3 protein: CASSLSGTSGPYNEQFF

CDR3 length: 22
V gene: TRBV10-3
CDR3 protein: CAIRGTLGVGSGRAGATNEQFF

CDR3 length: 15
V gene: TRBV7-8
CDR3 protein: CASRPAGGPSGEQYF

CDR3 length: 12
V gene: TRBV2
CDR3 protein: CASQGESYGYTF

CDR3 length: 14
V gene: TRBV28
CDR3 protein: CASSSLGGRAEAFF

CDR3 length: 12
V gene: TRBV7-9
CDR3 protein: CASSKRQGGLFF

CDR3 length: 15
V gene: TRBV14
CDR3 protein: CASSSGLYSGNTIYF

CDR3 length: 16
V gene: TRBV10-2
CDR3 protein: CASSEYRSHSYNEQFF

CDR3 length: 12
V gene: TRBV6-1
CDR3 protein: CASSWTGEKLFF

CDR3 length: 15
V gene: TRBV7-2
CDR3 protein: CASSRGYRDSYEQYF

CDR3 length: 12
V gene: TRBV6-5
CDR3 protein: CATSGRNTEAFF